The 17 T cell receptor beta chains below all came from one sample that was sequenced in a study of beta chain features in type 1 diabetes. Overall study findings and caveats: Type 1 diabetes patients had moderately but significantly shorter TCRB CDR3s in all four CD4+ subsets.

Antigens of these TCRs are unknown. Every isolated RNA sample was fully reverse transcribed, so sequencing captured expressed TCRB transcripts. The method was immunoSEQ multiplex PCR; TCRdb's version includes in-frame clones alone and lacks a portion of them. Here the sample spans about 260,000 clones, about a fifth being singletons. Sequencing was carried out using naive CD4+ T cells from blood. The receptors derive from a woman in her thirties or forties with type 1 diabetes.

The sample holds a few counts of this clone. The chain is built from TRBV25-1 and TRBJ2-7, with no clear D. Between the trimmed V and J ends, which lost 8 bases and 0 bases, there was a span of 14 bases. Germline V gene lookup returns CDR1 MGHDK and CDR2 SYGVNS. CDR3 length equals 14 residues. CDR3: CASSYDSSSYEQYF. The CDR3 DNA follows: TGTGCCAGCTCGTATGACTCGAGCTCCTACGAGCAGTACTTC.

The chain couples TRBV7-9 to TRBJ1-6, with D maybe TRBD1 (6 bases). The CDR3 has 13 residues. V was pared by 8 bases and J by 9 bases, with 14 bases between. Per the germline V gene, CDR1 is SEHNR and CDR2 is FQNEAQ (reference sequence). CDR3 sequence reads: CASGRGVGSPLHF. The CDR3 DNA reads as TGTGCCAGCGGCAGGGGTGTTGGTTCACCCCTCCACTTT. Using reference TRBV7-9 and TRBJ1-6 for the parts outside the CDR3, the full variable domain is DTGVSQNPRHKITKRGQNVTFRCDPISEHNRLYWYRQTLGQGPEFLTYFQNEAQLEKSRLLSDRFSAERPKGSFSTLEIQRTEQGDSAMYLCASGRGVGSPLHFGNGTRLTVT.

The sample holds one count of this clone. This rearrangement joins TRBV28 to TRBJ2-7, with 11 positions matching TRBD2. CDR1 is MDHEN and CDR2 is SYDVKM in the germline V gene. J gave up 7 bases and V 3 bases, and 5 bases lay outside the gene matches. This CDR3 is built from 14 residues. The CDR3 DNA follows: TGTGCCAGCAGTTTCTTGACTAGCGGGATTGAGCAGTACTTC. It encodes CASSFLTSGIEQYF.

The gene calls are TRBV19 and TRBJ2-5, with TRBD2 identical over 9 bases. Trimming removed 1 base from V and 5 bases from J; junction bases left unmatched: 5. The CDR3 is 15 residues long. Germline values: CDR1 LNHDA, CDR2 SQIVND (reference sequence). The CDR3 protein is CASSIGRTSVETQYF. The CDR3 coding sequence is TGTGCCAGTAGTATAGGGAGGACTAGCGTGGAGACCCAGTACTTC.

The chain's CDR3 is CASRPNRGANVLTF. The CDR3 DNA reads as TGTGCCAGCAGACCAAATCGGGGGGCCAACGTCCTGACTTTC. The chain carries TRBV7-3 and TRBJ2-6; D is uncertain. CDR1 and CDR2 from the germline V gene are SGHTA and FQGTGA. Trimming shortened V by 6 bases and J by 4 bases, and 10 bases separated the two germline ends. CDR3 length: 14 residues. The full variable domain, completed using reference TRBV7-3 and TRBJ2-6, is GAGVSQTPSNKVTEKGKYVELRCDPISGHTALYWYRQSLGQGPEFLIYFQGTGAADDSGLPNDRFFAVRPEGSVSTLKIQRTERGDSAVYLCASRPNRGANVLTFGAGSRLTVL.

The table lists this clone with a few counts. The chain joins TRBV7-2 to TRBJ1-2; D not certain. The CDR3 covers 15 residues. The germline CDR1 and CDR2 sequences are SGHTA and FQGNSA. V lost 2 bases and J 4 bases, leaving 14 bases between the germline ends. CDR3 amino acids: CASSLSPQTVYGYTF. The CDR3 bases are TGTGCCAGCAGCTTATCACCCCAAACAGTCTATGGCTACACCTTC.

This rearrangement joins TRBV19 to TRBJ1-5, with 7 bases aligning to TRBD1. V lost 3 bases, J lost 0 bases, and 2 bases stayed unmatched. The V gene's germline CDR1 is LNHDA and CDR2 SQIVND (reference sequence). The CDR3 consists of 15 residues. CDR3 protein: CASSMTGSSNQPQHF. As DNA, the CDR3 is TGTGCCAGTAGTATGACAGGGAGTAGCAATCAGCCCCAGCATTTT.

The genes are TRBV15 and TRBJ2-5, with 9 bases that match TRBD1. CDR3 length: 16 residues. CDR1 and CDR2 from the germline V gene are LNHNV and YYDKDF (reference sequence). The trim removed 3 bases at V and 6 bases at J, leaving 11 bases unmatched. The CDR3 reads CATSSQDRGFMKTQYF. CDR3 DNA sequence: TGTGCCACCAGCAGCCAGGACAGGGGATTTATGAAGACCCAGTACTTC.

The J gene is TRBJ1-1, the V gene TRBV5-1; possibly TRBD1 for D (6 bases). The CDR3 consists of 14 residues. The V end was cut by 2 bases, the J end by 7 bases, with 15 bases between. CDR1 and CDR2 from the germline V gene are SGHRS and YFSETQ. The CDR3 nucleotides read TGCGCCAGCAGCTTAGGACAGCCTAATAATGAAGCTTTCTTT. Residues: CASSLGQPNNEAFF.

The chain employs TRBV2 and TRBJ1-2; the match to TRBD1 covers 7 bases. Germline CDR1 SNHLY, CDR2 FYNNEI. The CDR3 length is 13 residues. Trimming took 3 bases from V and 8 from J; bases not matched to a gene: 6. CDR3 coding DNA: TGTGCCAGCAGTGATAGGACAGGCCCAGGCTACACCTTC. It yields the protein CASSDRTGPGYTF.

The chain uses TRBV9 and TRBJ2-5, with D possibly being TRBD1 (6 bases). Germline CDR1 and CDR2: SGDLS and YYNGEE. The ends were cut back, 4 bases at V and 0 bases at J, with 19 bases in the middle. The CDR3 covers 17 residues. For the CDR3, the DNA is TGTGCCAGCAGCCCGACTCAGGGGTCCCCGTACCAAGAGACCCAGTACTTC. It codes for CASSPTQGSPYQETQYF. Complete variable domain (other parts from reference TRBV9 and TRBJ2-5): DSGVTQTPKHLITATGQRVTLRCSPRSGDLSVYWYQQSLDQGLQFLIQYYNGEERAKGNILERFSAQQFPDLHSELNLSSLELGDSALYFCASSPTQGSPYQETQYFGPGTRLLVL.

In its sample, this clone was seen a few times. The chain recombines TRBV10-3 with TRBJ2-5; the D gene is possibly TRBD2 (5 bases). The V end was cut by 10 bases, the J end by 2 bases, with 14 bases between. This CDR3 has 13 residues. Per the germline V gene, CDR1 is ENHRY and CDR2 is SYGVKD. CDR3 sequence reads: CATSFTGQETQYF. CDR3 DNA sequence: TGTGCCACTTCTTTTACGGGGCAAGAGACCCAGTACTTC.

This clone was seen more than once but under ten times. The chain joins TRBV6-5 to TRBJ1-5, with D maybe TRBD1 (5 bases). Germline V gene sequence: CDR1 MNHEY, CDR2 SVGAGI. The V and J ends lost 3 bases and 4 bases respectively, with 10 bases between them. The CDR3 has 14 amino acids. Written as DNA, the CDR3 is TGTGCCAGCAGTTATACAGGCGAGAATCAGCCCCAGCATTTT. It encodes CASSYTGENQPQHF.

This chain joins TRBV4-3 and TRBJ1-1; maybe TRBD1 (6 bases). The CDR3 has 14 amino acids. Deletions cut 1 base from V and 4 bases from J, with 10 bases between. The germline gives CDR1 LGHNA, CDR2 YSLEER. In DNA form, the CDR3 reads TGCGCCAGCAGCCAAGGGACAGTTGGCACTGAAGCTTTCTTT. It is translated as CASSQGTVGTEAFF.

This rearrangement joins TRBV29-1 to TRBJ2-3; perhaps TRBD1 as D (6 bases). The germline V gene encodes CDR1 SQVTM and CDR2 ANQGSEA. Trimming shortened V by 2 bases and J by 4 bases, and 10 bases separated the two germline ends. This CDR3 is 13 amino acids long. CDR3 sequence reads: CSVERGTSDTQYF. The CDR3 DNA reads TGCAGCGTTGAAAGGGGGACGTCAGATACGCAGTATTTT.

This clone was counted between two and nine times. V gene TRBV29-1 combines with J gene TRBJ1-1, with 7 bases that match TRBD1. CDR3 length: 15 amino acids. V was pared by 7 bases and J by 1 base, with 12 bases of the junction left unmatched. Germline-derived CDR1 and CDR2 are SQVTM and ANQGSEA. As DNA, the CDR3 is TGCAGCGCACAGGGGAACGAGGGGTGGAACACTGAAGCTTTCTTT. It specifies CSAQGNEGWNTEAFF.

This clone was seen a handful of times. V usage is TRBV29-1 and J usage is TRBJ2-7; 8 bases align to TRBD1. The CDR3 is made up of 14 amino acids. V lost 6 bases, J lost 6 bases, and 13 bases stayed unmatched. The V gene's germline CDR1 is SQVTM and CDR2 ANQGSEA. In DNA, the CDR3 is TGCAGCGTCCCCTGGACAGGGAGTTCGTCCGAGCAGTACTTC. Its protein is CSVPWTGSSSEQYF.